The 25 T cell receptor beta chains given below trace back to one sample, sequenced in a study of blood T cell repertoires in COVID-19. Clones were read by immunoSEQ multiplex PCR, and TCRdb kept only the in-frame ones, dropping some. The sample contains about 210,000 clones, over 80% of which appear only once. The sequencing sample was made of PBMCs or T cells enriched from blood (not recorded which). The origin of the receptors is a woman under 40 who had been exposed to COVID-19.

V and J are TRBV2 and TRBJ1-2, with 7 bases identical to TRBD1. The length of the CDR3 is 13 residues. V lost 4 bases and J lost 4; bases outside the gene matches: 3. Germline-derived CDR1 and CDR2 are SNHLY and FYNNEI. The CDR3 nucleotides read TGTGCCAGCAGTGTACAGGGGAGCTATGGCTACACCTTC. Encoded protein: CASSVQGSYGYTF.

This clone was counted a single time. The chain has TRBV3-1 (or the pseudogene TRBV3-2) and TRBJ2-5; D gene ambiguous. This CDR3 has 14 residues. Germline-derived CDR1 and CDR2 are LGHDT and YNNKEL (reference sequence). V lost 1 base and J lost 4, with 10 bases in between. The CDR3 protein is CASSQVSVAETQYF. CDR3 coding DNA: TGTGCCAGCAGCCAAGTCTCAGTGGCAGAGACCCAGTACTTC.

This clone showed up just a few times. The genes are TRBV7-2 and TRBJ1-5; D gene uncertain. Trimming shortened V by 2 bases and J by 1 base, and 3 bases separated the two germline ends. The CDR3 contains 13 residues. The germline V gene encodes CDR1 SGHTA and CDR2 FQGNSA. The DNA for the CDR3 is TGTGCCAGCAGCTTACTCAGCAATCAGCCCCAGCATTTT. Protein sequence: CASSLLSNQPQHF.

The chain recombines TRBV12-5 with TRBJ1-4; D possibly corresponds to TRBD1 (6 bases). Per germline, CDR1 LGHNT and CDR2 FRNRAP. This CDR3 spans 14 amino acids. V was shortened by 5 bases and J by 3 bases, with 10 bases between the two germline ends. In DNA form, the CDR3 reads TGTGCTAGTGGTCCCGGACAGTCTAATGAAAAACTGTTTTTT. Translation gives CASGPGQSNEKLFF.

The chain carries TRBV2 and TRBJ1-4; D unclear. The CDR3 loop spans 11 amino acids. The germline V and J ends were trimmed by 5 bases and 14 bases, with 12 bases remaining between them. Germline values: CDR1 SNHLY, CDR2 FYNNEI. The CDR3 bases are TGTGCCAGCAGTCCGGGAGGGAGGCTGTTTTTT. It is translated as CASSPGGRLFF.

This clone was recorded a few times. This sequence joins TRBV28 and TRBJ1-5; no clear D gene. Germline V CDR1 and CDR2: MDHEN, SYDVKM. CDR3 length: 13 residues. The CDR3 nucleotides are TGTGCAGGCCCGGGAGTGAGCAATCAGCCCCAGCATTTT. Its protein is CAGPGVSNQPQHF. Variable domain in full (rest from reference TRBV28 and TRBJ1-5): DVKVTQSSRYLVKRTGEKVFLECVQDMDHENMFWYRQDPGLGLRLIYFSYDVKMKEKGDIPEGYSVSREKKERFSLILESASTNQTSMYLCAGPGVSNQPQHFGDGTRLSIL.

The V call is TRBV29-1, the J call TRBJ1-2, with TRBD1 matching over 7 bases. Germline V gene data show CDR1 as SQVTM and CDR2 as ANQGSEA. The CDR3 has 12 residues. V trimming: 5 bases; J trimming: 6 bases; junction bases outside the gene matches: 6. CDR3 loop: CSVPTGSDGYTF. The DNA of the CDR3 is TGCAGCGTTCCGACAGGGTCGGATGGCTACACCTTC.

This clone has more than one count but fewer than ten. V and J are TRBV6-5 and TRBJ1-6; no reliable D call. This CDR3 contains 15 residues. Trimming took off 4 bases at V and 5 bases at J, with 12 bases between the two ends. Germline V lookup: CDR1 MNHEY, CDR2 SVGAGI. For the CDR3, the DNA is TGTGCCAGCAGTTCCGGATGGAGCAATAATTCACCCCTCCACTTT. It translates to CASSSGWSNNSPLHF.

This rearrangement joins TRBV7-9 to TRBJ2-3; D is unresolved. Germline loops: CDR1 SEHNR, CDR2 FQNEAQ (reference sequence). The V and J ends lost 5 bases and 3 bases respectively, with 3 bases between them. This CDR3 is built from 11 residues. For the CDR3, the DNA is TGTGCCAGCAGCCCAACAGATACGCAGTATTTT. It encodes CASSPTDTQYF.

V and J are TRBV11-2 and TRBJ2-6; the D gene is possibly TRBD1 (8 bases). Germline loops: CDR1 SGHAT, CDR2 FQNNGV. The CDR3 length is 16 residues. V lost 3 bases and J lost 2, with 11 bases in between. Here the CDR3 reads CASSFTGGAGANVLTF. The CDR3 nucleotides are TGTGCCAGCAGCTTCACAGGGGGGGCTGGGGCCAACGTCCTGACTTTC. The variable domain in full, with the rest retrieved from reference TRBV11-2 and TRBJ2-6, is EAGVAQSPRYKIIEKRQSVAFWCNPISGHATLYWYQQILGQGPKLLIQFQNNGVVDDSQLPKDRFSAERLKGVDSTLKIQPAKLEDSAVYLCASSFTGGAGANVLTFGAGSRLTVL.

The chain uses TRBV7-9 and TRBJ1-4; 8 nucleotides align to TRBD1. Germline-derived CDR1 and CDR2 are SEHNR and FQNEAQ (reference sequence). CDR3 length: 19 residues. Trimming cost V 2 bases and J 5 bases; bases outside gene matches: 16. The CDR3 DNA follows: TGTGCCAGCAGCTTAATCGAGTGGGGCAGGGGGCGGGCGAATGAAAAACTGTTTTTT. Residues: CASSLIEWGRGRANEKLFF.

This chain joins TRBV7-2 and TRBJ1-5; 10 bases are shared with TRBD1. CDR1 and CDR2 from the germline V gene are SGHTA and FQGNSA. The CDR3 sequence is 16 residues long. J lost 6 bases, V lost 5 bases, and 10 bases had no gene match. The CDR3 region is CASSLRQGASGQPQHF. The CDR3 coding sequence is TGTGCCAGCAGCCTCCGACAGGGGGCTTCCGGTCAGCCCCAGCATTTT.

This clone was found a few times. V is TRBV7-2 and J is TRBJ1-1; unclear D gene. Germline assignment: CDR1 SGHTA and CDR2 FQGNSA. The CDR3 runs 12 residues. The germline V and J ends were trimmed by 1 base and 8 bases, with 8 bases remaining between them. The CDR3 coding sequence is TGTGCCAGCAGCTTAGGCCAGTCAGAAGCTTTCTTT. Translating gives CASSLGQSEAFF.

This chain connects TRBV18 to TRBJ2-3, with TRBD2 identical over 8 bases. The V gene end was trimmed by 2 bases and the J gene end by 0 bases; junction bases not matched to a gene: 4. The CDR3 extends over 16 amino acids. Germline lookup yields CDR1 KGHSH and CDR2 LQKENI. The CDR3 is CASSPGSGDSTDTQYF. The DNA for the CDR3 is TGTGCCAGCTCACCAGGTAGCGGGGACAGCACAGATACGCAGTATTTT.

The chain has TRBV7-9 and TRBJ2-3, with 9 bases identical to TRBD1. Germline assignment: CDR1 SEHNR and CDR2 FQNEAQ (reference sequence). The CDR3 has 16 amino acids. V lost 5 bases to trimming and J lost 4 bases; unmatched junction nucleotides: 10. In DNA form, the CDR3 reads TGTGCCAGCAGCCACCCAGGACAGGGGCCCTCAGATACGCAGTATTTT. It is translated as CASSHPGQGPSDTQYF.

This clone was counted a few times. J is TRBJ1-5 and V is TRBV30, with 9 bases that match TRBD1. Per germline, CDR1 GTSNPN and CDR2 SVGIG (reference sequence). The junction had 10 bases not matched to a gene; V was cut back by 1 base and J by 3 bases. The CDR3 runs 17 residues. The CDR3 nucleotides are TGTGCCTGGAGTGCGGGACAGGGAATACTCGCCAATCAGCCCCAGCATTTT. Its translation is CAWSAGQGILANQPQHF.

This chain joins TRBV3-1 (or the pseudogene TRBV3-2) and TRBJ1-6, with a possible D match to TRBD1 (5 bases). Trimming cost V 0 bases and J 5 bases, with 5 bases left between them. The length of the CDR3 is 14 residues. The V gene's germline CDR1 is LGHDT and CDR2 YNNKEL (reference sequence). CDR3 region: CASSQDRDNSPLHF. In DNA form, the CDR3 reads TGTGCCAGCAGCCAAGACAGGGATAATTCACCCCTCCACTTT.

CDR3 DNA sequence: TGTGCCAGCAGGGGGGGTTCAGGTCAGCCCCAGCATTTT. This translates into CASRGGSGQPQHF. The gene calls are TRBV6-5 and TRBJ1-5; tentative D call: TRBD1 (5 bases). CDR1 and CDR2 from the germline V gene are MNHEY and SVGAGI. Deletions cut 6 bases from V and 6 bases from J, with 12 bases between. The CDR3 length is 13 residues.

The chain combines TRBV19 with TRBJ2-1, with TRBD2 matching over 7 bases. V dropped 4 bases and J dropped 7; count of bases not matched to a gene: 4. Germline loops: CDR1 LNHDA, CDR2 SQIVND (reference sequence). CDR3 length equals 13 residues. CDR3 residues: CASSRSSGNEQFF. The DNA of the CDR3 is TGTGCCAGTAGTAGATCTAGCGGAAATGAGCAGTTCTTC.

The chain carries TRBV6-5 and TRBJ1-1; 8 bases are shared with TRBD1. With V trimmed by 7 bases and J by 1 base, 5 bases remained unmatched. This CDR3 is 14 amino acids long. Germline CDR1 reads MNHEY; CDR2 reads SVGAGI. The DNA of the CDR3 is TGTGCCAGCACCCTGGACAGGGCGAACACTGAAGCTTTCTTT. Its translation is CASTLDRANTEAFF.

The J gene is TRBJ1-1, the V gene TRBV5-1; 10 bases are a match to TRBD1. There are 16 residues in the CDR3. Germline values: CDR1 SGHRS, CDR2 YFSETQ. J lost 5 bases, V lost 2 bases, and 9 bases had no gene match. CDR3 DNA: TGCGCCAGCAGCTTATCCGGACAGGGGGTCAGTACTGAAGCTTTCTTT. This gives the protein CASSLSGQGVSTEAFF.

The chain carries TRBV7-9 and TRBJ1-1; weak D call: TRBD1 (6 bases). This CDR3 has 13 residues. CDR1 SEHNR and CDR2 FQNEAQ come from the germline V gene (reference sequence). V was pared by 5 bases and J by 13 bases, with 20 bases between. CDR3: CASSPRDTRRFFF. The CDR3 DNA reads TGTGCCAGCAGCCCAAGGGACACCCGTCGGTTTTTCTTT.

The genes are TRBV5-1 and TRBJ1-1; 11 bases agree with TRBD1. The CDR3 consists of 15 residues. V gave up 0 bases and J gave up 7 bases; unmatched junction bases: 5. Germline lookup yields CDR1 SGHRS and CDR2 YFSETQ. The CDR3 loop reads CASSLAGTGGHEAFF. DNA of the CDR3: TGCGCCAGCAGCTTGGCCGGGACAGGGGGGCATGAAGCTTTCTTT. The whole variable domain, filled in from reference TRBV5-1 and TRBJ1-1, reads KAGVTQTPRYLIKTRGQQVTLSCSPISGHRSVSWYQQTPGQGLQFLFEYFSETQRNKGNFPGRFSGRQFSNSRSEMNVSTLELGDSALYLCASSLAGTGGHEAFFGQGTRLTVV.

The CDR3 coding sequence is TGTGCCAGCTCACCCGGGACTAACTATGGCTACACCTTC. As protein: CASSPGTNYGYTF. V is TRBV18 and J is TRBJ1-2; unclear D gene. The CDR3 totals 13 residues. Trimming removed 3 bases from V and 0 bases from J, with 5 bases in between. The germline V gene has CDR1 KGHSH and CDR2 LQKENI.

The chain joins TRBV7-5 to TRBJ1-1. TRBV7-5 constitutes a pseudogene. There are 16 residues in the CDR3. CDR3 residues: CARSSREGHMNTEAFF. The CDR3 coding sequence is TGTGCCAGAAGCTCCCGGGAAGGCCACATGAACACTGAAGCTTTCTTT.